A selection of T cell receptor beta chains follows, all from one sample in a study of T cell responses to AZD1222 COVID-19 vaccine. The repertoire was sequenced with immunoSEQ multiplex PCR; TCRdb's copy has only in-frame clones and lacks some. The sample has approximately 130,000 clones; nearly 90% are singletons. Sequencing was performed on peripheral blood, taken 28 days after the second AZD1222 dose. The receptors here all came from an adult who received the AZD1222 COVID-19 vaccine. CDR3s include the opening cysteine and the closing phenylalanine or tryptophan. The order of the fields is V gene, CDR3 protein.

TRBV7-2 | CASSPRQGRDYGYTF
TRBV6-5 | CASRPQVATEQYF
TRBV27 | CASSSSGRYTGELFF
TRBV6-5 | CASSYSGDFYGYTF
TRBV4-1 | CASSQDPRREQFF
TRBV5-5 | CASSFLAVRQPQHF
TRBV4-3 | CASSQEAVWGSEETQYF
TRBV7-2 | CASSADSDSNQPQHF
TRBV2 | CASSADRSTDTQYF
TRBV11-3 | CASSLGGRARDEQFF
TRBV27 | CASREGDRGDNQPQHF
TRBV7-2 | CASSLARTRYEKLFF
TRBV7-9 | CASSPPGGGRYGYTF
TRBV9 | CASSVAPGEDYGYTF
TRBV7-9 | CASSAGQAKDQPQHF
TRBV27 | CASSLTGTGRNTIYF
TRBV15 | CATSRADYDEKLFF
TRBV4-1 | CASSPGRGSNTEAFF
TRBV7-2 | CASSPHGGMYEQYF
TRBV4-1 | CASSQERLRVSPLHF
TRBV30 | CAADRQTYEQYF
TRBV9 | CASSVSRGSGYEQYF
TRBV5-1 | CASSPGQGRNQPQHF
TRBV9 | CASSVLSGTSYTDTQYF
TRBV12-3/TRBV12-4 | CASSLSGGGLFF
TRBV29-1 | CSVGKGMTQHF
TRBV5-4 | CASSLDRGNSGYTF
TRBV27 | CATKRAGPFTDTQYF
TRBV6-1 | CASSDRQGSYGYTF
TRBV11-3 | CASSRDGGSGNTYNEQFF
TRBV10-3 | CAIRLMGTGSYGYTF
TRBV4-1 | CASSQDKSSGRNEQFF
TRBV3-1/TRBV3-2 | CASSQEGGTEAFF
TRBV14 | CASSLRGVAGGPRNEQYF
TRBV7-4 | CASLLLGPGALKPQHF